The 26 T cell receptor beta chains listed next were all sequenced from one sample in a study of cytomegalovirus exposure and HLA in healthy donors. Assay: immunoSEQ multiplex PCR; the TCRdb copy retains only in-frame clones and omits some. The sample yields some 79,000 clones, 85% to 95% seen once. The sequenced sample was PBMCs. Receptors originate from a woman between 18 and 29 years old in good health and CMV-seropositive.

The J gene is TRBJ2-3, the V gene TRBV6-5; D call uncertain. The CDR3 consists of 15 residues. V lost 5 bases and J lost 2, with 14 bases in between. Germline V lookup: CDR1 MNHEY, CDR2 SVGAGI. The DNA for the CDR3 is TGTGCCAGCAGTCGTGGTGGTGCGCTCACAGATACGCAGTATTTT. It translates to CASSRGGALTDTQYF.

The chain couples TRBV4-1 to TRBJ1-1, with D unresolved. Per the germline V gene, CDR1 is MGHRA and CDR2 is YSYEKL. The length of the CDR3 is 14 residues. The germline V and J ends were trimmed by 0 bases and 7 bases, with 12 bases remaining between them. CDR3 sequence reads: CASSQDPQSLEAFF. CDR3 coding DNA: TGCGCCAGCAGCCAAGATCCACAGTCCCTTGAAGCTTTCTTT.

The gene calls are TRBV5-1 and TRBJ2-6, with 9 bases that match TRBD1. Germline V lookup: CDR1 SGHRS, CDR2 YFSETQ. After removal of 3 bases from V and 0 bases from J, the junction contained 4 bases not matched to a gene. The CDR3 is 17 amino acids. CDR3 in amino acids: CASSWGTGTSGANVLTF. The CDR3 region has the DNA TGCGCCAGCAGCTGGGGGACAGGGACCTCTGGGGCCAACGTCCTGACTTTC.

V gene TRBV4-2 combines with J gene TRBJ2-7; a weak D match, TRBD2 (5 bases). V gave up 0 bases and J gave up 2 bases, with 11 bases separating them. From germline, CDR1 is LGHNA and CDR2 YNFKEQ. There are 15 residues in the CDR3. CDR3 residues: CASSQDVVGTYEQYF. The DNA of the CDR3 is TGTGCCAGCAGCCAAGATGTGGTCGGGACCTACGAGCAGTACTTC.

This chain uses TRBV7-6 with TRBJ2-1; 8 nucleotides match TRBD2. V shed 6 bases and J 6 bases; nucleotides not matched to a gene: 10. The length of the CDR3 is 15 residues. CDR1 and CDR2 (germline): SGHVS, FNYEAQ. The CDR3 region has the DNA TGTGCCAGCAGACTCACGTCGGGAGGGTTCAATGAGCAGTTCTTC. Translated: CASRLTSGGFNEQFF.

This clone occurred a few times. J is TRBJ2-2 and V is TRBV19; 9 bases agree with TRBD1. Germline values: CDR1 LNHDA, CDR2 SQIVND (reference sequence). The ends lost 8 bases at V and 5 bases at J; junction bases unmatched: 12. The CDR3 runs 16 residues. The CDR3 DNA follows: TGTGCCAGTTCCCCAAGGACAGGGGATAAGACCGGGGAGCTGTTTTTT. Translation: CASSPRTGDKTGELFF.

The rearrangement joins TRBV18 to TRBJ2-2; D is possibly TRBD1 (5 bases). Trimming shortened V by 4 bases and J by 1 base, and 7 bases separated the two germline ends. Germline V lookup: CDR1 KGHSH, CDR2 LQKENI. This CDR3 is built from 14 residues. The CDR3 DNA reads TGTGCCAGCTCACTAGACAGGAACACCGGGGAGCTGTTTTTT. Protein: CASSLDRNTGELFF.

The chain uses TRBV18 and TRBJ1-3; D uncertain. This CDR3 is 15 amino acids long. Germline assignment: CDR1 KGHSH and CDR2 LQKENI. Trimming pared 3 bases from V and 0 bases from J, leaving 9 bases between. CDR3 protein: CASSPQFGSGNTIYF. The DNA for the CDR3 is TGTGCCAGCTCACCCCAGTTTGGCTCTGGAAACACCATATATTTT.

This chain uses TRBV5-5 with TRBJ1-6, with no clear D. Germline V gives CDR1 SGHKS, CDR2 YYEKEE (reference sequence). The V gene lost 0 bases and the J gene lost 8 bases, with 18 bases spanning the gap. CDR3 length: 17 amino acids. CDR3 amino acids: CASSLADVGRYDSPLHF. The CDR3 DNA reads TGTGCCAGCAGCTTGGCGGACGTTGGGAGGTACGATTCACCCCTCCACTTT.

The chain combines TRBV27 with TRBJ2-7, with a tentative D call TRBD1 (6 bases). The CDR3 runs to 13 residues. V lost 6 bases to trimming and J lost 3 bases, with 12 bases between them. Germline V gives CDR1 MNHEY, CDR2 SMNVEV (reference sequence). In DNA, the CDR3 is TGTGCCAGCAGACCGAAACAGGGCTACGAGCAGTACTTC. Encoded protein: CASRPKQGYEQYF.

The chain joins TRBV28 to TRBJ1-1; maybe TRBD1 (6 bases). V shed 4 bases and J shed 7 bases, with 19 bases lying between them. Germline V CDR1 and CDR2: MDHEN, SYDVKM. This CDR3 spans 15 amino acids. CDR3: CASSSFPGQRIEAFF. The CDR3 nucleotides read TGTGCCAGCAGTTCATTTCCCGGACAGCGGATTGAAGCTTTCTTT.

V is TRBV6-1 and J is TRBJ2-3, with 7 nucleotides matching TRBD1. The CDR3 sequence is 15 residues long. The germline gives CDR1 MNHNS, CDR2 SASEGT. Losses at the gene ends were 5 bases for V and 6 bases for J; bases not matched to a gene: 11. CDR3 in DNA: TGTGCCAGCAGTAACAGGGGCCTGTTGGCTGATACGCAGTATTTT. Translating gives CASSNRGLLADTQYF.

In this sample, this clone turned up once. This rearrangement joins TRBV28 to TRBJ2-7; 8 bases align to TRBD1. Per germline, CDR1 MDHEN and CDR2 SYDVKM. The CDR3 contains 14 residues. The trim removed 5 bases at V and 1 base at J, leaving 4 bases unmatched. CDR3 bases: TGTGCCAGCAGTATCAGGACAGGGTCCTACGAGCAGTACTTC. Encoded protein: CASSIRTGSYEQYF. The full variable domain, its missing parts supplied by reference TRBV28 and TRBJ2-7, is DVKVTQSSRYLVKRTGEKVFLECVQDMDHENMFWYRQDPGLGLRLIYFSYDVKMKEKGDIPEGYSVSREKKERFSLILESASTNQTSMYLCASSIRTGSYEQYFGPGTRLTVT.

V usage is TRBV27 and J usage is TRBJ2-7; no firm D call. V shed 2 bases and J shed 2 bases, with 13 bases lying between them. The CDR3 has 15 amino acids. Per the germline V gene, CDR1 is MNHEY and CDR2 is SMNVEV (reference sequence). CDR3 nucleotides: TGTGCCAGCAGTTTAGCACACTCACTACCCTACGAGCAGTACTTC. It is translated as CASSLAHSLPYEQYF.

This sequence joins TRBV28 and TRBJ2-1; the match to TRBD1 covers 8 bases. This CDR3 spans 15 amino acids. Trimming took 5 bases from V and 6 from J; bases not matched to a gene: 9. CDR1 is MDHEN and CDR2 is SYDVKM in the germline V gene. CDR3 region: CASSPAGGKGNEQFF. The CDR3 DNA follows: TGTGCCAGCAGTCCAGCAGGGGGCAAAGGCAATGAGCAGTTCTTC.

This clone occurred once. V usage is TRBV19 and J usage is TRBJ1-2; 11 bases are shared with TRBD1. The junction had 10 bases not matched to a gene; V was cut back by 7 bases and J by 3 bases. The V gene's germline CDR1 is LNHDA and CDR2 SQIVND (reference sequence). CDR3 size: 16 residues. The CDR3 sequence: CASTKDRGLPYYGYTF. The CDR3 DNA is TGTGCCAGTACCAAGGACAGGGGGCTTCCTTACTATGGCTACACCTTC.

The chain links TRBV9 to TRBJ2-2, with TRBD1 as a possible D gene (5 bases). This CDR3 is built from 14 residues. V dropped 0 bases and J dropped 3 bases, with 6 bases sitting between them. The germline gives CDR1 SGDLS, CDR2 YYNGEE. The CDR3, as DNA: TGTGCCAGCAGCGTAGGCAGGGACACCGGGGAGCTGTTTTTT. It encodes CASSVGRDTGELFF.

The chain recombines TRBV20-1 with TRBJ2-7; D is possibly TRBD2 (5 bases). Germline assignment: CDR1 DFQATT and CDR2 SNEGSKA (reference sequence). This CDR3 contains 11 residues. Trimming left V 4 bases short and J 7 bases short, with 11 bases between. CDR3 in amino acids: CSAKDPGEQYF. The CDR3 bases are TGCAGTGCTAAAGATCCGGGGGAGCAGTACTTC.

The chain carries TRBV29-1 and TRBJ1-2; TRBD1 is a possible D gene (5 bases). The germline V and J ends were trimmed by 1 base and 4 bases, with 13 bases remaining between them. Germline CDR1 SQVTM, CDR2 ANQGSEA. There are 14 residues in the CDR3. CDR3 bases: TGCAGCGTTGAAGTCGACAGTTCTGCCTATGGCTACACCTTC. Translated, it gives CSVEVDSSAYGYTF.

The J gene is TRBJ2-7, the V gene TRBV6-5, with a weak D call TRBD1 (6 bases). Trimming pared 5 bases from V and 4 bases from J, leaving 15 bases between. Germline lookup yields CDR1 MNHEY and CDR2 SVGAGI. The CDR3 runs to 14 residues. CDR3 DNA sequence: TGTGCCAGCAGTCAAGGACAGACTGAATACGAGCAGTACTTC. It encodes CASSQGQTEYEQYF.

The chain couples TRBV18 to TRBJ1-2, with 7 bases that match TRBD1. The CDR3 loop spans 15 amino acids. V was pared by 7 bases and J by 8 bases, with 16 bases of the junction left unmatched. The germline gives CDR1 KGHSH, CDR2 LQKENI. CDR3 loop: CASFPLEGQRVGYTF. The CDR3 nucleotides read TGTGCCAGCTTTCCCCTAGAGGGACAGCGGGTCGGCTACACCTTC.

This clone has just one count. This chain connects TRBV30 to TRBJ2-1; 13 positions agree with TRBD2. This CDR3 region has 15 residues. Trimming cost V 1 base and J 9 bases; bases outside gene matches: 6. Germline V gives CDR1 GTSNPN, CDR2 SVGIG (reference sequence). The CDR3 is CAWSGGLAGVGEQFF. CDR3 nucleotide sequence: TGTGCCTGGAGTGGAGGACTAGCGGGAGTTGGTGAGCAGTTCTTC.

V and J are TRBV7-2 and TRBJ2-5, with 8 bases that match TRBD2. J lost 6 bases, V lost 5 bases, and 5 bases had no gene match. This CDR3 spans 13 amino acids. The germline V gene encodes CDR1 SGHTA and CDR2 FQGNSA. CDR3: CASSVSGTQTQYF. CDR3 nucleotide sequence: TGTGCCAGCAGCGTTAGCGGGACGCAGACCCAGTACTTC.

This chain links TRBV12-5 with TRBJ1-3; 9 nucleotides agree with TRBD1. The J segment lost 0 bases and the V segment lost 3 bases, leaving 3 bases of the junction unmatched. Germline V gene data show CDR1 as LGHNT and CDR2 as FRNRAP. The CDR3 has 16 residues. The CDR3 nucleotides read TGTGCTAGTGGTTTCATACAGGGGGCCTCTGGAAACACCATATATTTT. This translates into CASGFIQGASGNTIYF.

The chain couples TRBV27 to TRBJ1-1; 11 bases align to TRBD1. The CDR3 is 15 amino acids. Germline CDR1 MNHEY, CDR2 SMNVEV (reference sequence). With V trimmed by 5 bases and J by 4 bases, 6 bases remained unmatched. CDR3 in DNA: TGTGCCAGCAGTCGGACAGGGGGCTTGGGCACTGAAGCTTTCTTT. Its translation is CASSRTGGLGTEAFF.

As DNA, the CDR3 is TGTGCCAGCAGTGTAGGCGAAGGGGCACCCCTCCACTTT. This sequence encodes CASSVGEGAPLHF. This chain connects TRBV6-4 to TRBJ1-6; perhaps TRBD1 as D (5 bases). Germline CDR1 reads MRHNA; CDR2 reads SNTAGT. The CDR3 runs to 13 residues. V was clipped by 4 bases and J by 11 bases, with 12 bases between them.